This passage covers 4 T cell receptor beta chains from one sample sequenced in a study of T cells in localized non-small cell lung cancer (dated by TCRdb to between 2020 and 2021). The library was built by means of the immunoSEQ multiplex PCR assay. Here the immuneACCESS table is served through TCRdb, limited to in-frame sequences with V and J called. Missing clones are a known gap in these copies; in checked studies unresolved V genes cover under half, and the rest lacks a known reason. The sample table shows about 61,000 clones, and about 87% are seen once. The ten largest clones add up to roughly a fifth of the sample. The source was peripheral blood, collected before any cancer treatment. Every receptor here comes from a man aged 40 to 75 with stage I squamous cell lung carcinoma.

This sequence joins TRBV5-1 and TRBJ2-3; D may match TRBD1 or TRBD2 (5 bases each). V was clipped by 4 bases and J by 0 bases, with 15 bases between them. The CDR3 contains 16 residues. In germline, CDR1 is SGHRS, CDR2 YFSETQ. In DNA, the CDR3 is TGCGCCAGCAGCCTGGGGGATCCGTTCAGCACAGATACGCAGTATTTT. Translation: CASSLGDPFSTDTQYF.

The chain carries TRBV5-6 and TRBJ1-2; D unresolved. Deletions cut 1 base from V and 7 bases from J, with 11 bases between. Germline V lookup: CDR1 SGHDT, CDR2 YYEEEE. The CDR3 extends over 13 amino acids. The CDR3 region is CASSLKGSRGYTF. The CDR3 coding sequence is TGTGCCAGCAGCTTGAAAGGGTCCCGTGGCTACACCTTC. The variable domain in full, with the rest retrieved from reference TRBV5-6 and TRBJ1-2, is DAGVTQSPTHLIKTRGQQVTLRCSPKSGHDTVSWYQQALGQGPQFIFQYYEEEERQRGNFPDRFSGHQFPNYSSELNVNALLLGDSALYLCASSLKGSRGYTFGSGTRLTVV.

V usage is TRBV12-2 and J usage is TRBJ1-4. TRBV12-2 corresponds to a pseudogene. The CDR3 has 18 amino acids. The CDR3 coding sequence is TGTGCAAGTCGCTTAGTATCCCCTAAGCGGTCTACTAATGAAAAACTGTTTTTT. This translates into CASRLVSPKRSTNEKLFF.

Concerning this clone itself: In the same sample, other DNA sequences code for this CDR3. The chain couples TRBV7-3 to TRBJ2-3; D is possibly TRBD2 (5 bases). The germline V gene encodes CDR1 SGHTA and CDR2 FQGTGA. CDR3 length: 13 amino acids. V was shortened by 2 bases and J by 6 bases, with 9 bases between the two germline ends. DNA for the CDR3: TGTGCCAGCAGCTTACGAGGGTCGGATACGCAGTATTTT. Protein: CASSLRGSDTQYF.